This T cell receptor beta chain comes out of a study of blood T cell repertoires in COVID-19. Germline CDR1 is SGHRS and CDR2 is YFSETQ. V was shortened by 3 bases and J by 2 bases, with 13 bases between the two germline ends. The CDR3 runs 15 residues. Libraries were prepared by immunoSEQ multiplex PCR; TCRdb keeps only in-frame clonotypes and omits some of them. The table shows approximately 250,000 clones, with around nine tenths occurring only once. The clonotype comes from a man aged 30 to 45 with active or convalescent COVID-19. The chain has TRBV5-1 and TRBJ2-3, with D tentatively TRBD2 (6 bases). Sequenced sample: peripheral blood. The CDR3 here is CASSWAGRSTDTQYF. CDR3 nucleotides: TGCGCCAGCAGCTGGGCCGGGAGATCCACAGATACGCAGTATTTT.